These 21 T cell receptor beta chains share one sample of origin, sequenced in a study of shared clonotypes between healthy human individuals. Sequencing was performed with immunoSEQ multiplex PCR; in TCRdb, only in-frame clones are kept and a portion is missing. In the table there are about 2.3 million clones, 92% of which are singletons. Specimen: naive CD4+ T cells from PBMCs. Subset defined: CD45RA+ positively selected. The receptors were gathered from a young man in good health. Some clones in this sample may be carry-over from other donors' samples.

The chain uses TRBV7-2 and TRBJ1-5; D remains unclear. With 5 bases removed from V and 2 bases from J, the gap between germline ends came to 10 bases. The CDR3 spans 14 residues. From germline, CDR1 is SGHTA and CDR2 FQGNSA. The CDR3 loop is CASSPAPGNQPQHF. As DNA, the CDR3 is TGTGCCAGCAGCCCAGCCCCGGGCAATCAGCCCCAGCATTTT.

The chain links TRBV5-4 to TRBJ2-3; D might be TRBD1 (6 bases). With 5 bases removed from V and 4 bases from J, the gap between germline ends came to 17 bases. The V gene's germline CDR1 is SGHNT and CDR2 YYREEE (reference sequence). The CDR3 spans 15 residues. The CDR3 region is CASSPAGVDPDTQYF. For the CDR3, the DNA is TGTGCCAGCAGTCCGGCAGGGGTAGATCCAGATACGCAGTATTTT.

The CDR3 DNA reads as TGTGCCAGTAGTATTCAGGGGGCGTCCAAAAACATTCAGTACTTC. Amino acids: CASSIQGASKNIQYF. The chain joins TRBV19 to TRBJ2-4; 8 nucleotides match TRBD1. This CDR3 spans 15 amino acids. Germline trimming cut 3 bases from V and 2 bases from J; bases unmatched to any gene: 3. The germline gives CDR1 LNHDA, CDR2 SQIVND (reference sequence).

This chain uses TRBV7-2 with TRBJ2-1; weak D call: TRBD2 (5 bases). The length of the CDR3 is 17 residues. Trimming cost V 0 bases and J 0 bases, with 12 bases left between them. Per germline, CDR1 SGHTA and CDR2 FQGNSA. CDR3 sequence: CASSLARGSGSYNEQFF. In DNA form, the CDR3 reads TGTGCCAGCAGCTTAGCCCGTGGCAGCGGCTCCTACAATGAGCAGTTCTTC. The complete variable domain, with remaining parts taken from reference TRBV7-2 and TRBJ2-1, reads GAGVSQSPSNKVTEKGKDVELRCDPISGHTALYWYRQSLGQGLEFLIYFQGNSAPDKSGLPSDRFSAERTGGSVSTLTIQRTQQEDSAVYLCASSLARGSGSYNEQFFGPGTRLTVL.

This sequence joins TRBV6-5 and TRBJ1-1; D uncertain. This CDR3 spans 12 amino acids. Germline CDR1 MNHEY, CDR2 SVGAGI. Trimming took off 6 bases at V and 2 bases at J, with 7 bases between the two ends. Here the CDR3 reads CASRRSNTEAFF. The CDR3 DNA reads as TGTGCCAGCAGACGCAGTAACACTGAAGCTTTCTTT.

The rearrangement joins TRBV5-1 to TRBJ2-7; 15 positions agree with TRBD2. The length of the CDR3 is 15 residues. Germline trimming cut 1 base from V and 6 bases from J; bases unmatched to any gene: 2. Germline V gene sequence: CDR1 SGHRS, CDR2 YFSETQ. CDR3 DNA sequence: TGCGCCAGCAGCTTGTTGGGACTAGCGGGAGGCGAGCAGTACTTC. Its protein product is CASSLLGLAGGEQYF.

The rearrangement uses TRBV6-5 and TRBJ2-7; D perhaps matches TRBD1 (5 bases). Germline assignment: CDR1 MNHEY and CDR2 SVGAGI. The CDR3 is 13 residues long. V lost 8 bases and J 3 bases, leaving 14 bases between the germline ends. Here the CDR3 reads CASALIGDYEQYF. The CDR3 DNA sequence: TGTGCCAGCGCCCTGATAGGGGACTACGAGCAGTACTTC.

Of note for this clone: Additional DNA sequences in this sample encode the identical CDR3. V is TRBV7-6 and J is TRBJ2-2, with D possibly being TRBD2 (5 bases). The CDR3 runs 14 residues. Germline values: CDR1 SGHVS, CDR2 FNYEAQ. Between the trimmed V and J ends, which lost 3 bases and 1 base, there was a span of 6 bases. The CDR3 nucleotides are TGTGCCAGCAGCTTGGGGAGGAACACCGGGGAGCTGTTTTTT. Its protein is CASSLGRNTGELFF.

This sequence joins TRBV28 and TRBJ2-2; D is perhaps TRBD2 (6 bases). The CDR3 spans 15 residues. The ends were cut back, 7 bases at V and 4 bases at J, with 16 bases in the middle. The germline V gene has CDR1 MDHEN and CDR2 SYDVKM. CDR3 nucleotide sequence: TGTGCCAGCAAAAAGACCGCGGGGCCCACCGGGGAGCTGTTTTTT. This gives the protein CASKKTAGPTGELFF. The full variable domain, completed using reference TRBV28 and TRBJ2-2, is DVKVTQSSRYLVKRTGEKVFLECVQDMDHENMFWYRQDPGLGLRLIYFSYDVKMKEKGDIPEGYSVSREKKERFSLILESASTNQTSMYLCASKKTAGPTGELFFGEGSRLTVL.

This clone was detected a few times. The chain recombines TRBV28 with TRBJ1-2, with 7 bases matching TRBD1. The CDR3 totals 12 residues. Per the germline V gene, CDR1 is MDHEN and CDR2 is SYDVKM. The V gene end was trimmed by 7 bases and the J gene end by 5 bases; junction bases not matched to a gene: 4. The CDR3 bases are TGTGCCAGCAAGGCAGGGGGGTATGGCTACACCTTC. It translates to CASKAGGYGYTF.

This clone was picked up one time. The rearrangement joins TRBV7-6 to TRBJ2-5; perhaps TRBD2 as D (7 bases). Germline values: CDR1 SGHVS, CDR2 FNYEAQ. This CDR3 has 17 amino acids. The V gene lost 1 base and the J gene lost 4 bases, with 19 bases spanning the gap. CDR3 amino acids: CASSLVRGGARGETQYF. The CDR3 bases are TGTGCCAGCAGCTTAGTTAGGGGGGGCGCCCGGGGAGAGACCCAGTACTTC.

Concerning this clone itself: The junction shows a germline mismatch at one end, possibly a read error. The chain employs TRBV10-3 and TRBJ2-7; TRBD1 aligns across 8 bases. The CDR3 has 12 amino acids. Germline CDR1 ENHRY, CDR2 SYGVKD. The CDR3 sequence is CAISEVGQGPSW. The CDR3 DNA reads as TGTGCCATCAGTGAAGTAGGACAGGGACCCTCCTGG.

CDR3 in amino acids: CASSLQGGGRTDNEKLFF. The CDR3 region has the DNA TGCGCCAGCAGCCTCCAAGGGGGGGGTAGGACGGATAATGAAAAACTGTTTTTT. The chain couples TRBV4-1 to TRBJ1-4, with D possibly being TRBD1 (6 bases). The CDR3 loop spans 18 amino acids. Between the trimmed V and J ends, which lost 4 bases and 4 bases, there was a span of 22 bases. The germline V gene encodes CDR1 MGHRA and CDR2 YSYEKL.

The CDR3 region is CASSIKGAGRAKNIQYF. DNA of the CDR3: TGTGCCAGTAGTATAAAGGGAGCGGGGCGAGCCAAAAACATTCAGTACTTC. The chain recombines TRBV19 with TRBJ2-4; the match to TRBD2 covers 7 bases. V lost 2 bases, J lost 0 bases, and 7 bases stayed unmatched. The CDR3 totals 17 residues. Germline CDR1 reads LNHDA; CDR2 reads SQIVND (reference sequence).

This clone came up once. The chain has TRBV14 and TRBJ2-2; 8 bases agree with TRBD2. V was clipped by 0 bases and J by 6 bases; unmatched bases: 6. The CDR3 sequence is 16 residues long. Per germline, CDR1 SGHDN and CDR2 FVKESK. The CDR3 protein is CASSQEGSGIAGELFF. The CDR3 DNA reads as TGTGCCAGCAGCCAAGAAGGTAGCGGGATTGCCGGGGAGCTGTTTTTT.

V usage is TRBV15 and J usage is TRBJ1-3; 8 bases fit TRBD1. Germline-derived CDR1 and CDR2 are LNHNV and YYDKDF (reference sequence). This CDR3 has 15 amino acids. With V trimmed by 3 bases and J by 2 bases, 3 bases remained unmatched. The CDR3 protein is CATSRKDRAGNTIYF. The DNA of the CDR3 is TGTGCCACCAGCAGGAAGGACAGGGCTGGAAACACCATATATTTT.

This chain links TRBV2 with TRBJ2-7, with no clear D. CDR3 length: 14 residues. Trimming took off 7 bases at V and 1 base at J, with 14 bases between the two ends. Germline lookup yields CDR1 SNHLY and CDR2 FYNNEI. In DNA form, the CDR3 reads TGTGCCAGCACCCTAGAGTTAATATCCTACGAGCAGTACTTC. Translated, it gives CASTLELISYEQYF.

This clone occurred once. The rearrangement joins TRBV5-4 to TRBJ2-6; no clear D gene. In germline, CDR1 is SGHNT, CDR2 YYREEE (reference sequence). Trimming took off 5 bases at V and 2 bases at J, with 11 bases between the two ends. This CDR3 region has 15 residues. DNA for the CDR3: TGTGCCAGCAGGGCCGCCCCGGCTGGGGCCAACGTCCTGACTTTC. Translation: CASRAAPAGANVLTF.

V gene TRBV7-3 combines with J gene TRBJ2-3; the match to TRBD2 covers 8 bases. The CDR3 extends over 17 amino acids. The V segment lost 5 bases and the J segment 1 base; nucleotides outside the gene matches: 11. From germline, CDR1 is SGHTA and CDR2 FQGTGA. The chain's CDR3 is CASSPRATGGGTDTQYF. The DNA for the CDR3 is TGTGCCAGCAGCCCCCGGGCTACGGGAGGGGGCACAGATACGCAGTATTTT.

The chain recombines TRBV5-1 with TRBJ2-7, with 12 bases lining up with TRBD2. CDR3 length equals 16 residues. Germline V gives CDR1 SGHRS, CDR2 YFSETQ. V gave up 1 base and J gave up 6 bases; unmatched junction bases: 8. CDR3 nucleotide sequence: TGCGCCAGCAGCTTGTGGCTAGCGGGAGGGGGCCCCGAGCAGTACTTC. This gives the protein CASSLWLAGGGPEQYF.

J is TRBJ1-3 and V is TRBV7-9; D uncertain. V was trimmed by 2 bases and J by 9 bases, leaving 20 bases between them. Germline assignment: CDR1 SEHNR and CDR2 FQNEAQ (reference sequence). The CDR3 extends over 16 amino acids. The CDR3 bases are TGTGCCAGCAGCTTATTCCGGGCCCCGGACGGGAGCACCATATATTTT. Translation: CASSLFRAPDGSTIYF.